This TCR beta chain was documented in a study of chronic HIV infection and antiretroviral therapy. TCRdb analysed the 5' RACE reads with MiXCR anew, one entry per CDR3 protein. This table holds some 37,000 distinct CDR3 sequences, 7% to 10% found once. This clonotype has just one count. Sequenced input: peripheral blood. The clonotype originates from an adult who had HIV and had not received antiretroviral therapy, or was an uninfected healthy control (not recorded which).

The CDR3 region is CSARLTGGEVTEAFF. CDR3 DNA: TGCAGTGCTAGATTAACAGGGGGCGAAGTAACTGAAGCTTTCTTT. The V and J genes are TRBV20-1 and TRBJ1-1; 9 bases line up with TRBD1. Germline V gene sequence: CDR1 DFQATT, CDR2 SNEGSKA (reference sequence). The V gene end was trimmed by 2 bases and the J gene end by 5 bases; junction bases not matched to a gene: 9. CDR3 length: 15 residues.